This T cell receptor (beta chain) appears in the sequencing data of a study of shared T cell receptors in the human thymus (dated by TCRdb to the early 2020s). Regarding the study in general: The study examined how self-reactive, shared T-cell receptor alpha chains are generated in the human thymus.

A distance of 6 bases separates the germline ends of V and J, which lose 2 bases and 5 bases respectively. The CDR3 runs 12 amino acids, cysteine and phenylalanine included. Just the 36-base CDR3 DNA is kept, in frame starting at base 1. According to the germline V gene, CDR1 reads MDHEN and CDR2 reads SYDVKM. The library came from the immunoSEQ multiplex PCR assay. Not all clones reach the TCRdb copy of this immuneACCESS table, which keeps in-frame sequences only. Checked studies attribute under half of the gap to unresolved V genes and leave the rest unexplained. This sample gives about 660,000 clones in total; around 87% of them show up just once. About 0.0094% of the sample is in the top ten clones. Of note for this clone: It has no known antigen specificity. Base qualities are not provided; no much larger clone lies one nucleotide away.

In addition, the sample was reused for a study of human thymus T cells. That second publication adds: In Finland, the donors were immunologically healthy infants who were having open corrective cardiac surgery for congenital heart defects. The thymus tissue came from surgical resects taken out during corrective cardiac surgery. Biased V and J gene segment usage appeared to be present in both thymic and peripheral blood repertoires. The related research found that thymic TCR repertoires overlapped highly between unrelated individuals. TCR alpha and beta repertoires from fewer than ten infant thymus samples and a few related peripheral blood samples were characterized in the study. The infant donors were roughly 6 to 250 days old, and the cohort included roughly six males and two females. Thymocytes were mechanically released from the tissue and were stored as pellets of 10-30 million cells at -70 degrees C. A QIAsymphony instrument was used to extract genomic DNA from frozen cell pellets. Using the immunoSEQ multiplex PCR assay, the TCRB and TCRAD loci were amplified from a standardized quantity of quality-controlled genomic DNA. Amplicons spanned the V(D)J region at a length sufficient to cover the CDR3 and identify V and J genes. The amplicons were sequenced on an Illumina platform via the commercial immunoSEQ service. Corrections for primer bias and sequencing errors followed previously described methods, while TCRAD and TCRB definitions were based on the IMGT database. immunoSEQ Analyzer 3.0 and VDJTools were used for repertoire analysis, which covered basic statistics, V/J segment usage, diversity estimates, rarefaction and pairwise overlap. Diversity was estimated using the Chao1, ChaoE, Efron-Thisted, Shannon and inverse Simpson indices, and was also estimated on datasets down-sampled to the size of the smallest sample. Repertoire overlap was assessed by strict matching of CDR3 nucleotide sequence, V gene and J gene, and clustering was done by Jaccard-based multidimensional scaling. On average, thymus samples yielded 800,000 or so unique TCRB clonotypes, whereas blood samples yielded some 80,000.

The TCR comes from a boy under two years old with a congenital heart defect. Donor details come from another sample of the same person, matched by shared clones. The chain employs TRBV28 and TRBJ1-1; too little of a D gene remains to name it. Sequenced input: thymocytes. This receptor carries the CDR3 CASSLPGTEAFF. The DNA sequence reads TGTGCCAGCAGTTTACCGGGGACTGAAGCTTTCTTT.